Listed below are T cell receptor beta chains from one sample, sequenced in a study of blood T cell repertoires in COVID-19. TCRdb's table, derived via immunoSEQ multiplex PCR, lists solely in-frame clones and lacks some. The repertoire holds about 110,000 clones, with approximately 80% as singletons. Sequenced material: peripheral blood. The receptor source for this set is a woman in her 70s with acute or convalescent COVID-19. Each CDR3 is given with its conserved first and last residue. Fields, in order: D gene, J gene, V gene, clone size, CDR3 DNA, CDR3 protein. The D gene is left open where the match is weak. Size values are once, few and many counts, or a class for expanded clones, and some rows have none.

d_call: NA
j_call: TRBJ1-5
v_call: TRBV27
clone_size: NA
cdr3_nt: TGTGCCAGCAGTCCGCAGGGACAAAGCAATCAGCCCCAGCATTTT
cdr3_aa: CASSPQGQSNQPQHF

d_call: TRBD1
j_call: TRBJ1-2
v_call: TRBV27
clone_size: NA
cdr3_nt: TGTGCCAGCAGTCCCCGGGACAGATTCTATGGCTACACCTTC
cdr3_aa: CASSPRDRFYGYTF

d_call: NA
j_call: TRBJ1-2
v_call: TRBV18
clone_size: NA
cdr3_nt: TGTGCCAGCTCAGCTACGGCTAACTATGGCTACACCTTC
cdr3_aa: CASSATANYGYTF

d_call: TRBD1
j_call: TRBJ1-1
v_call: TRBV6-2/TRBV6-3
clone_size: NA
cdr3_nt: TGTGCCAGCAGTTTAGGACAGGGGGAGGAGACTGAAGCTTTCTTT
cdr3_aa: CASSLGQGEETEAFF

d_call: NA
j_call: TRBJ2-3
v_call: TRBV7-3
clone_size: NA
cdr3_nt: TGTGCCAGCAGCTCACAGAGCACAGATACGCAGTATTTT
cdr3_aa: CASSSQSTDTQYF

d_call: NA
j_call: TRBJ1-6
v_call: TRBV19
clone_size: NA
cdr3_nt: TGTGCCAGTACCCGTAACTATAATTCACCCCTCCACTTT
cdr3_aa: CASTRNYNSPLHF

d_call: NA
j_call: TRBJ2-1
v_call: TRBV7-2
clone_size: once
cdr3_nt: TGTGCCAGCAGCTTAGTCCGAACAGCTTACAATGAGCAGTTCTTC
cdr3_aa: CASSLVRTAYNEQFF

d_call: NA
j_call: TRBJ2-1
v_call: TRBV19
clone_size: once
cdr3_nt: TGTGCCAGTAGTATCCTCGGGGTGAATGAGCAGTTCTTC
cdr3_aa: CASSILGVNEQFF

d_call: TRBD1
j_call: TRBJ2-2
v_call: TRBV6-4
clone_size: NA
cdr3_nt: TGTGCCAGCAGTGAACAGGGGGCGCGGGGTACCGGGGAGCTGTTTTTT
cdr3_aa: CASSEQGARGTGELFF

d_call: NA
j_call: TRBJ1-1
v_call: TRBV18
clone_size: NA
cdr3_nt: TGTGCCAGCAAAACCACGGTGGGGGCAGAAGCTTTCTTT
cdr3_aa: CASKTTVGAEAFF

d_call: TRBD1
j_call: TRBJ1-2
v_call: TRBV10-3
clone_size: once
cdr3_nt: TGTGCCATCAGGGTCGAACAGGGGCCCCTCTACTATGGCTACACCTTC
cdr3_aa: CAIRVEQGPLYYGYTF

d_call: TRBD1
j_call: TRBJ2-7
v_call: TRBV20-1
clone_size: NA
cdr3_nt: TGCAGTGCCAGTAGGGGGCCGTCCTACGAGCAGTACTTC
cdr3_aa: CSASRGPSYEQYF

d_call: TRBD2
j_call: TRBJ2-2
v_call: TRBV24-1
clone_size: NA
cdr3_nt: TGTGCCACCAGTGAACGACTAGCGGGGGGGCTGGACGGGGAGCTGTTTTTT
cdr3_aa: CATSERLAGGLDGELFF

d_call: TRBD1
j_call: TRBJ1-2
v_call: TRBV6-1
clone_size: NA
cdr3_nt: TGTGCCAGCAGTGAGCAGGGGGTCTATGGCTACACCTTC
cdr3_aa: CASSEQGVYGYTF

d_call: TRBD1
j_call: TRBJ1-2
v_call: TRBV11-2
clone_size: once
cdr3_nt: TGTGCCAGCAGCTTAACCTTGGGACAGGGGGTCAGGGGTGGCTACACCTTC
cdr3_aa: CASSLTLGQGVRGGYTF

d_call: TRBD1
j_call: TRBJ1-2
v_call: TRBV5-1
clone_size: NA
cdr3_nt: TGCGCCAGCGGCCGACAGGGGAGTTGGGACGGCTACACCTTC
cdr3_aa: CASGRQGSWDGYTF

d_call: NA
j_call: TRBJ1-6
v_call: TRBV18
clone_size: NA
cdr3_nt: TGTGCCAGCTCACACAGGGCCCGAGGGGAGACACCCCTCCACTTT
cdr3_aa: CASSHRARGETPLHF

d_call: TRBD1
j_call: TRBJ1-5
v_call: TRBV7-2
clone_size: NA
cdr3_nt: TGTGCCAGCAGCTTAACAACGGGACAGATGAACCAGCCCCAGCATTTT
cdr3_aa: CASSLTTGQMNQPQHF

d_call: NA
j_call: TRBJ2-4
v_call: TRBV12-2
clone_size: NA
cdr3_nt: TGTGCAAGTCGCTTAGTAGGGGACAGCGACGGCCGGATAGCCAAAAACATTCAGTACTTC
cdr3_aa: CASRLVGDSDGRIAKNIQYF

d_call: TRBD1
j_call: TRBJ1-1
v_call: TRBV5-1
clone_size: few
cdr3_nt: TGCGCCAGCAGCTTGACGACAGGGGTCGTTCGAACTGAAGCTTTCTTT
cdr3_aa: CASSLTTGVVRTEAFF

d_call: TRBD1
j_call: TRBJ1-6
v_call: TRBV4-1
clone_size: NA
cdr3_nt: TGCGCCAGCAGCCAAGCTAGGGACAGGAGAAATAATTCACCCCTCCACTTT
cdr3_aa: CASSQARDRRNNSPLHF

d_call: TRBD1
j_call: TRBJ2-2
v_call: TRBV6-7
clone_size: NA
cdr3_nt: TGTGCCAGCCTCGTCGGGATTGCGACAGGGATAATCGTCGCGAACACCGGGGAGCTGTTTTTT
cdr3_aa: CASLVGIATGIIVANTGELFF

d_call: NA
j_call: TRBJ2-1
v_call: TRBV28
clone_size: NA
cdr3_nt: TGTGCCAGCGGGCAAGGGGCGTATGAGCAGTTCTTC
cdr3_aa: CASGQGAYEQFF

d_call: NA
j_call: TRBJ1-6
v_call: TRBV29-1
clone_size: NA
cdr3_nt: TGCAGCGTTGAAGATCCCTTGGGTGGTCCAGGTTCACCCCTCCACTTT
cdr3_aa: CSVEDPLGGPGSPLHF

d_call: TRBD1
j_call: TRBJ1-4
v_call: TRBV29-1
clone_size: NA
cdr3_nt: TGCAGCGTAAGACAGGGCTCAACTAATGAAAAACTGTTTTTT
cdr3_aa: CSVRQGSTNEKLFF

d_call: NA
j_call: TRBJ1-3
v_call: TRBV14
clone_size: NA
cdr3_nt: TGTGCCAGCAGCCAACAAATCTCTGGAAACACCATATATTTT
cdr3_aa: CASSQQISGNTIYF

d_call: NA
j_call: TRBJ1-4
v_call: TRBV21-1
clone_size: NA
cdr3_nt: TGTGCCAGCAGCCCTAAAGGGGGTCGTGGACAGAGAAATGAAAAACTGTTTTTT
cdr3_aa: CASSPKGGRGQRNEKLFF

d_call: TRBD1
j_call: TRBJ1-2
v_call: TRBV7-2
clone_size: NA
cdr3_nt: TGTGCCAGCAGCCCCACACGACAGGGGGCATTAGCTAATGGCTACACCTTC
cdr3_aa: CASSPTRQGALANGYTF

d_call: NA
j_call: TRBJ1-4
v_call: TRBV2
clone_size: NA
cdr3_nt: TGTGCCAGCAGTAACAGGGAAGCAACTAATGAAAAACTGTTTTTT
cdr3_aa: CASSNREATNEKLFF

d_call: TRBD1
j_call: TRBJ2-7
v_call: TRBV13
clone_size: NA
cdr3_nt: TGTGCCAGCAGCCTTACGGGACAGCTCTCCTACGAGCAGTACTTC
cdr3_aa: CASSLTGQLSYEQYF

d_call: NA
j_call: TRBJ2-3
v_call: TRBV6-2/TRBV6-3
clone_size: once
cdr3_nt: TGTGCCAGCAGTACCTCCCGTCGCGGGGTTAGCACAGATACGCAGTATTTT
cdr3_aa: CASSTSRRGVSTDTQYF

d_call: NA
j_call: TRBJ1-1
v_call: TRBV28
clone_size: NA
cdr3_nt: TGTGCCAGCAGTCCCCCAGGTGGGAACACTGAAGCTTTCTTT
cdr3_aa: CASSPPGGNTEAFF